The rows below give T cell receptor beta chains drawn from one sample of a study of monozygotic twins with inflammatory bowel disease. TCRdb reprocessed the 5' RACE reads, keeping one entry per CDR3 protein, no DNA. In total, the table holds approximately 380,000 distinct CDR3 sequences. The sequenced sample was blood. All receptors come from a human donor with ulcerative colitis or Crohn's disease, or a healthy co-twin of an affected twin (not recorded which). Both conserved end residues are part of each CDR3. Fields, in order: CDR3 length, J gene, V gene, CDR3 protein.

len: 16
j_gene: TRBJ1-6
v_gene: TRBV20-1
CDR3aa: CSARDGPYDYNSPLHF

len: 13
j_gene: TRBJ2-3
v_gene: TRBV7-2
CDR3aa: CASSRSAKDTQYF

len: 14
j_gene: TRBJ1-1
v_gene: TRBV2
CDR3aa: CASRVGEMNTEAFF

len: 15
j_gene: TRBJ1-6
v_gene: TRBV11-2
CDR3aa: CASSKRQLDNSPLHF

len: 16
j_gene: TRBJ1-2
v_gene: TRBV5-4
CDR3aa: CASRPTPGTTYHGYTF

len: 13
j_gene: TRBJ2-1
v_gene: TRBV7-6
CDR3aa: CASSPTGDNEQFF

len: 19
j_gene: TRBJ2-1
v_gene: TRBV11-2
CDR3aa: CASSSISGGGTSKYNEQFF

len: 12
j_gene: TRBJ1-1
v_gene: TRBV20-1
CDR3aa: CSASGGATEAFF

len: 16
j_gene: TRBJ2-1
v_gene: TRBV19
CDR3aa: CASSIDPGGIDNEQFF

len: 15
j_gene: TRBJ2-7
v_gene: TRBV7-2
CDR3aa: CASSLVFVEAHEQYF

len: 17
j_gene: TRBJ1-5
v_gene: TRBV12-3/TRBV12-4
CDR3aa: CASTPGSSGGADQPQHF

len: 13
j_gene: TRBJ1-6
v_gene: TRBV6-2/TRBV6-3
CDR3aa: CASRTWEDSPLHF

len: 14
j_gene: TRBJ1-4
v_gene: TRBV5-4
CDR3aa: CASRKGGEGEKLFF

len: 16
j_gene: TRBJ2-2
v_gene: TRBV9
CDR3aa: CASSVHREANTGELFF

len: 15
j_gene: TRBJ1-5
v_gene: TRBV4-1
CDR3aa: CASSPRDSPNQPQHF

len: 16
j_gene: TRBJ2-7
v_gene: TRBV7-9
CDR3aa: CASSSTRANTFYEQYF

len: 18
j_gene: TRBJ2-1
v_gene: TRBV7-6
CDR3aa: CASSLAQGTGDVYNEQFF

len: 15
j_gene: TRBJ1-2
v_gene: TRBV7-9
CDR3aa: CASSLVGRQGNGYTF

len: 14
j_gene: TRBJ2-2
v_gene: TRBV18
CDR3aa: CASSPPPLTGELFF

len: 15
j_gene: TRBJ1-5
v_gene: TRBV18
CDR3aa: CASSPKGQGAQPQHF

len: 15
j_gene: TRBJ1-5
v_gene: TRBV19
CDR3aa: CASSPLDRDHQPQHF

len: 17
j_gene: TRBJ2-3
v_gene: TRBV7-3
CDR3aa: CASSSDPGTVAPDTQYF

len: 13
j_gene: TRBJ1-4
v_gene: TRBV7-2
CDR3aa: CASSRDRLEKLFF

len: 14
j_gene: TRBJ2-2
v_gene: TRBV18
CDR3aa: CASSPNFVTGELFF

len: 14
j_gene: TRBJ2-2
v_gene: TRBV5-1
CDR3aa: CASIKNRQQGELFF

len: 17
j_gene: TRBJ2-2
v_gene: TRBV4-2
CDR3aa: CASSQQGTSGRTGELFF

len: 15
j_gene: TRBJ2-7
v_gene: TRBV20-1
CDR3aa: CSARDLEREIYEQYF

len: 15
j_gene: TRBJ2-4
v_gene: TRBV5-6
CDR3aa: CASSLDRTVKNIQYF

len: 14
j_gene: TRBJ2-7
v_gene: TRBV29-1
CDR3aa: CSVKNVRESYEQYF

len: 15
j_gene: TRBJ2-2
v_gene: TRBV7-2
CDR3aa: CASSPGLGSTGELFF

len: 15
j_gene: TRBJ1-5
v_gene: TRBV20-1
CDR3aa: CSARRTGVGNQPQHF

len: 13
j_gene: TRBJ1-2
v_gene: TRBV7-2
CDR3aa: CASKRPFNYGYTF

len: 15
j_gene: TRBJ2-2
v_gene: TRBV12-3/TRBV12-4
CDR3aa: CASGEGLLNTGELFF

len: 11
j_gene: TRBJ2-1
v_gene: TRBV20-1
CDR3aa: CSAARGPEQFF

len: 15
j_gene: TRBJ1-3
v_gene: TRBV12-5
CDR3aa: CASGQGQASGNTIYF

len: 15
j_gene: TRBJ2-5
v_gene: TRBV9
CDR3aa: CASNTRGGAEETQYF

len: 16
j_gene: TRBJ1-5
v_gene: TRBV4-1
CDR3aa: CASSQAGDSGWQPQHF

len: 14
j_gene: TRBJ2-1
v_gene: TRBV10-3
CDR3aa: CAIQRTGDDNEQFF

len: 16
j_gene: TRBJ2-3
v_gene: TRBV24-1
CDR3aa: CATSDRGGGSTDTQYF

len: 15
j_gene: TRBJ2-2
v_gene: TRBV2
CDR3aa: CASSGTGLFTGELFF

len: 14
j_gene: TRBJ2-1
v_gene: TRBV9
CDR3aa: CASSPLGLEDEQFF